Each of the 5 T cell receptor beta chains below was sequenced from the same sample in a study of early T cells in non-severe SARS-CoV-2 infection (dated by TCRdb to about 2021). The method was 5' RACE. Sequenced on a NextSeq 500. TCRdb trimmed public reads at Q25 via fastp, called clones via MiXCR and kept in-frame beta chains. Rows with one shared CDR3 protein collapse into an entry with the most common genes and DNA. In this sample the table shows 20,000 to 25,000 distinct CDR3 sequences, 3.5% to 5% of which occur a single time. The ten largest clones take up around 21% of the sample. The material sequenced was whole blood. The receptors come from an adult who was a healthcare worker with PCR-confirmed SARS-CoV-2 infection or an uninfected control (not recorded which).

The J gene is TRBJ1-2, the V gene TRBV30, with 7 bases identical to TRBD1. Trimming at V came to 2 bases and at J to 4 bases, leaving 7 bases not matched to a gene. The V gene's germline CDR1 is GTSNPN and CDR2 SVGIG (reference sequence). The CDR3 is made up of 14 amino acids. The CDR3 DNA is TGTGCCTGGAGTACGACAGGGAAGGCCTATGGCTACACCTTC. Protein sequence: CAWSTTGKAYGYTF.

This clonotype was seen at least ten times. V gene TRBV6-5 combines with J gene TRBJ2-1; 14 nucleotides agree with TRBD2. The CDR3 totals 16 residues. Trimming removed 5 bases from V and 6 bases from J; junction bases left unmatched: 6. Germline V lookup: CDR1 MNHEY, CDR2 SVGAGI. CDR3 amino acids: CASSHRLAGGGNEQFF. In DNA, the CDR3 is TGTGCCAGCAGTCACCGACTAGCGGGAGGGGGCAATGAGCAGTTCTTC.

This chain joins TRBV7-8 and TRBJ1-1; possibly TRBD1 for D (5 bases). Germline V gene sequence: CDR1 SGHVS, CDR2 FQNEAQ. Trimming stripped 7 bases from V and 1 base from J, with 10 bases between. The CDR3 covers 13 residues. This chain's CDR3 is CASTHRKNTEAFF. The CDR3 coding sequence is TGTGCCAGCACCCACAGGAAGAACACTGAAGCTTTCTTT.

This clonotype was counted many times. The CDR3 spells CASSSYRGYEAFF. DNA for the CDR3: TGTGCCAGCAGTTCCTATAGGGGCTATGAAGCTTTCTTT. V and J are TRBV27 and TRBJ1-1, with TRBD1 as a possible D gene (5 bases). CDR3 length: 13 amino acids. V shed 4 bases and J shed 7 bases, with 13 bases lying between them. From germline, CDR1 is MNHEY and CDR2 SMNVEV (reference sequence).

This clonotype was found many times. The chain couples TRBV12-3 or TRBV12-4 to TRBJ1-1, with TRBD1 as a possible D gene (5 bases). The length of the CDR3 is 11 residues. Trimming left V 7 bases short and J 10 bases short, with 13 bases between. The CDR3 DNA is TGTGCCAGCACATTGGGGGTGAGAGCTTTCTTT. Translated, it gives CASTLGVRAFF.